The 15 T cell receptor beta chains listed next were all sequenced from one sample in a study of T cells in localized non-small cell lung cancer. Using immunoSEQ multiplex PCR, the repertoire was profiled, and TCRdb retains in-frame clones only, with some absent. Here the sample spans roughly 67,000 clones, about 83% being singletons. The material sequenced was peripheral blood, taken before any cancer treatment. These receptors originate from a female donor at least 60 years old with stage I lung adenocarcinoma.

The rearrangement links TRBV7-2 to TRBJ2-3; TRBD2 agrees at 12 bases. Trimming cost V 5 bases and J 4 bases; bases outside gene matches: 4. The germline CDR1 and CDR2 sequences are SGHTA and FQGNSA. This CDR3 comprises 15 residues. CDR3 residues: CASSPTSGRADTQYF. CDR3 DNA sequence: TGTGCCAGCAGCCCGACTAGCGGGAGAGCAGATACGCAGTATTTT.

A remark on this clone: This sample includes further DNA sequences coding for the same CDR3. This chain uses TRBV10-3 with TRBJ1-5; no clear D. The germline V gene encodes CDR1 ENHRY and CDR2 SYGVKD. Between the trimmed V and J ends, which lost 2 bases and 0 bases, there was a span of 5 bases. The CDR3 has 14 residues. CDR3: CAISELDSNQPQHF. The CDR3, as DNA: TGTGCCATCAGTGAGCTCGATAGCAATCAGCCCCAGCATTTT.

This chain joins TRBV12-5 and TRBJ1-1; weak D call: TRBD1 (6 bases). V lost 6 bases and J lost 3, with 11 bases in between. CDR1 is LGHNT and CDR2 is FRNRAP in the germline V gene. The CDR3 extends over 13 amino acids. The CDR3 spells CASGKQGYTEAFF. CDR3 in DNA: TGTGCTAGTGGAAAACAGGGATACACTGAAGCTTTCTTT.

Only one count was recorded for this clone. The rearrangement joins TRBV2 to TRBJ2-3, with TRBD2 as a possible D gene (5 bases). Deletions cut 7 bases from V and 3 bases from J, with 17 bases between. This CDR3 spans 15 amino acids. Germline CDR1 SNHLY, CDR2 FYNNEI. CDR3 coding DNA: TGTGCCAGCAACCGTGAGGGTCTGGGGACAGATACGCAGTATTTT. Translated: CASNREGLGTDTQYF.

The V call is TRBV5-6, the J call TRBJ2-3; D remains ambiguous. Looked up from germline, CDR1 is SGHDT and CDR2 is YYEEEE. V gave up 6 bases and J gave up 0 bases, with 14 bases separating them. The CDR3 runs 15 residues. The CDR3 reads CASNSKETSTDTQYF. The CDR3 DNA reads TGTGCCAGCAACAGTAAGGAGACTAGCACAGATACGCAGTATTTT.

The rearrangement uses TRBV5-1 and TRBJ2-7; 7 bases line up with TRBD2. V dropped 2 bases and J dropped 4; count of bases not matched to a gene: 9. The CDR3 is 15 residues long. Germline V gene data show CDR1 as SGHRS and CDR2 as YFSETQ. CDR3 protein: CASSFSGRAGYEQYF. DNA of the CDR3: TGCGCCAGCAGCTTTTCCGGCCGAGCGGGGTACGAGCAGTACTTC.

The CDR3 spells CASSYRTRGEETQYF. The CDR3 region has the DNA TGCGCCAGCAGCTACCGGACTAGAGGGGAGGAGACCCAGTACTTC. J is TRBJ2-5 and V is TRBV5-1; 7 nucleotides line up with TRBD2. Germline V gene data show CDR1 as SGHRS and CDR2 as YFSETQ. The CDR3 sequence is 15 residues long. V lost 3 bases and J lost 5; bases outside the gene matches: 10. The whole variable domain, remainder taken from reference TRBV5-1 and TRBJ2-5, is KAGVTQTPRYLIKTRGQQVTLSCSPISGHRSVSWYQQTPGQGLQFLFEYFSETQRNKGNFPGRFSGRQFSNSRSEMNVSTLELGDSALYLCASSYRTRGEETQYFGPGTRLLVL.

The V and J genes are TRBV5-1 and TRBJ2-7; no firm D call. Germline CDR1 and CDR2: SGHRS and YFSETQ. This CDR3 region has 15 residues. V shed 0 bases and J shed 2 bases, with 12 bases lying between them. CDR3 DNA: TGCGCCAGCAGCTTGGTACCCGCTAACGCCTACGAGCAGTACTTC. Amino acid sequence: CASSLVPANAYEQYF.

This chain connects TRBV28 to TRBJ1-1; the match to TRBD1 covers 8 bases. V was pared by 6 bases and J by 6 bases, with 9 bases of the junction left unmatched. This CDR3 is built from 14 residues. The germline CDR1 and CDR2 sequences are MDHEN and SYDVKM. Here the CDR3 DNA reads TGTGCCAGCAGCTCAACAGGGGGAAGTGCTGAAGCTTTCTTT. Translation gives CASSSTGGSAEAFF.

The CDR3, as DNA: TGTGCCAGCAGCTTGGCCGGAGTGGAAAACACCATATATTTT. Its protein is CASSLAGVENTIYF. V gene TRBV5-5 combines with J gene TRBJ1-3; D ambiguous. The germline V gene has CDR1 SGHKS and CDR2 YYEKEE (reference sequence). The CDR3 covers 14 residues. Trimming stripped 0 bases from V and 6 bases from J, with 10 bases between.

The chain uses TRBV2 and TRBJ2-1; D is uncertain. CDR1 is SNHLY, CDR2 FYNNEI, per germline. V was shortened by 5 bases and J by 1 base, with 12 bases between the two germline ends. This CDR3 is 15 amino acids long. CDR3 DNA sequence: TGTGCCAGCAGTCTTCCGTTGGTGTCCTACAATGAGCAGTTCTTC. Amino acids: CASSLPLVSYNEQFF.

This clone showed up just once. This sequence joins TRBV2 and TRBJ1-1, with TRBD1 as a possible D gene (6 bases). The CDR3 totals 15 residues. Trimming took 1 base from V and 1 from J, leaving 10 bases between them. The germline V gene has CDR1 SNHLY and CDR2 FYNNEI. This CDR3 reads CASSEGGQRNTEAFF. As DNA, the CDR3 is TGTGCCAGCAGTGAAGGAGGACAGAGGAACACTGAAGCTTTCTTT.

This clone has just a few counts. The chain combines TRBV6-5 with TRBJ1-1, with a tentative D call TRBD1 (6 bases). Germline CDR1 and CDR2: MNHEY and SVGAGI. Trimming stripped 0 bases from V and 5 bases from J, with 7 bases between. The CDR3 contains 13 residues. For the CDR3, the DNA is TGTGCCAGCAGTTACTCGAGGGGGACTGAAGCTTTCTTT. This encodes CASSYSRGTEAFF.

The chain recombines TRBV15 with TRBJ2-7; D call uncertain. V dropped 1 base and J dropped 0 bases, with 7 bases sitting between them. Germline loops: CDR1 LNHNV, CDR2 YYDKDF (reference sequence). The CDR3 sequence is 14 residues long. The CDR3 reads CATSRAGSSYEQYF. The CDR3 nucleotides read TGTGCCACCAGCAGAGCTGGTTCCTCCTACGAGCAGTACTTC.

Turning to this clone: One end of the junction is discordant with germline, which a read error may explain. J is TRBJ1-3 and V is TRBV29-1, with D uncertain. This CDR3 has 15 amino acids. Germline CDR1 reads SQVTM; CDR2 reads ANQGSEA. The CDR3 DNA reads as TGCAGCGTTAAAGACTTTTCGGGCTCTGGAAACACCATATATTTT. Translated: CSVKDFSGSGNTIYF.